Described below is a single T cell receptor beta chain sequence and its context. Its cognate antigen is unknown. The CDR3 is 15 residues long. J gave up 5 bases and V 4 bases, and 9 bases lay outside the gene matches. The V gene's germline CDR1 is MDHEN and CDR2 SYDVKM. The data derive from a study of T cell responses to AZD1222 COVID-19 vaccine. Study-level results: Clonal diversity was possibly underestimated; the donors were predominantly white British and more often female.

TCRdb's copy holds only in-frame clones and misses some; the assay was immunoSEQ multiplex PCR. The sample gives 55,000 to 70,000 clones, 88% of which show up once; roughly 7.3% is in the top ten. This clonotype was sampled from an adult in good health. Sequenced material: peripheral blood, taken on day 0 of AZD1222 vaccination. V gene TRBV28 combines with J gene TRBJ2-7, with 9 positions matching TRBD1. The CDR3 sequence: CASSWTGTGKDEQYF. Written as DNA, the CDR3 is TGTGCCAGCAGTTGGACCGGGACAGGGAAGGACGAGCAGTACTTC.